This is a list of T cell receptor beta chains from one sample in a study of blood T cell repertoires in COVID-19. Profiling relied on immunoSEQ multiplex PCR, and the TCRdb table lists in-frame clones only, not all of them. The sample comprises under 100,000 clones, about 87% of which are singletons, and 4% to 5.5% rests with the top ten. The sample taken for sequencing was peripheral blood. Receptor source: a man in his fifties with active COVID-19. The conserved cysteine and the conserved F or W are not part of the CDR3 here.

cdr3_aa: ASRGGLGTGINEQY; j_call: TRBJ2-7; v_call: TRBV3-1/TRBV3-2
cdr3_aa: ASTPGTGGNEQF; j_call: TRBJ2-1; v_call: TRBV6-5
cdr3_aa: ASSVGTSGVETQY; j_call: TRBJ2-5; v_call: TRBV9
cdr3_aa: ASSYTSGSTYEQY; j_call: TRBJ2-7; v_call: TRBV6-5
cdr3_aa: ASSLGREETQY; j_call: TRBJ2-5; v_call: TRBV5-1
cdr3_aa: ASSLELGTGRKQQYGYT; j_call: TRBJ1-2; v_call: TRBV5-5
cdr3_aa: ATGQGADTGELF; j_call: TRBJ2-2; v_call: TRBV6-5
cdr3_aa: ATSTGDGTGSSYEQY; j_call: TRBJ2-7; v_call: TRBV15
cdr3_aa: ASSEGAGGVPGYGYT; j_call: TRBJ1-2; v_call: TRBV6-1
cdr3_aa: ASSDPRGQICTDTQY; j_call: TRBJ2-3; v_call: TRBV25-1